This T cell receptor beta chain came from a study of high-grade serous ovarian cancer treatment subgroups. Study conclusions and caveats: Different patients shared almost no repertoire; same-patient tumors shared 0.11 to 0.79. These tumor repertoires lack spatial information from bulk sequencing.

Tumor samples were taken before definitive surgery or chemotherapy. This clone was seen more than once but under ten times. No antigen is known for it. The CDR3 is 15 residues long. The germline V and J ends were trimmed by 2 bases and 8 bases, with 16 bases remaining between them. Germline CDR1 is WNHNN and CDR2 is SYGVQD (reference sequence). This table comes from immunoSEQ multiplex PCR, and its TCRdb copy is limited to in-frame clones, with some not included. Here the sample spans nearly 15,000 clones, roughly 90% being singletons. The sequencing input was tumor tissue. The source of this sequence is a human donor with high-grade serous ovarian cancer. The chain employs TRBV10-1 and TRBJ2-1, with a possible D match to TRBD2 (7 bases). Here the CDR3 reads CASSEGVGGPYEQFF. In DNA, the CDR3 is TGCGCCAGCAGTGAGGGGGTGGGGGGGCCTTATGAGCAGTTCTTC.